This entry describes one TCR beta chain. The J segment lost 8 bases and the V segment lost 5 bases, leaving 12 bases of the junction unmatched. Germline lookup yields CDR1 SGHAT and CDR2 FQNNGV. CDR3 length equals 15 residues. The second PCR ran roughly 6 to 11 cycles with a sample-barcoded 5' primer and J-beta primers. TCRdb re-called the 5' RACE reads with MiXCR, one entry per CDR3 protein. The table records 890,000 or so distinct CDR3 sequences, approximately 67% of them present only once. The sample is drawn from a study of blood T cells in healthy people across ages. The material sequenced was blood. This receptor was identified in a man aged 25-45 years in good health. The rearrangement joins TRBV11-2 to TRBJ2-4; TRBD1 agrees at 7 bases. CDR3 sequence: CASSKVGGLVDIQYF. DNA of the CDR3: TGTGCCAGCAGCAAAGTAGGGGGCCTTGTTGACATTCAGTACTTC.